A selection of T cell receptor beta chains follows, all from one sample in a study of monozygotic twins with inflammatory bowel disease. For each CDR3 protein, TCRdb gives one entry from its re-call of the 5' RACE reads, without DNA. Recorded for this sample: 300,000 to 450,000 distinct CDR3 sequences. What was sequenced was blood. The receptors derive from a human donor with ulcerative colitis or Crohn's disease, or a healthy co-twin of an affected twin (not recorded which). CDR3s include the opening cysteine and the closing phenylalanine or tryptophan.

13 | TRBJ2-7 | TRBV5-1 | CASSLSWSYEQYF
15 | TRBJ2-2 | TRBV18 | CASSPSWGYTGELFF
14 | TRBJ2-3 | TRBV20-1 | CSATGGQGTDTQYF
13 | TRBJ1-5 | TRBV18 | CASSRGDNQPQHF
14 | TRBJ2-7 | TRBV5-1 | CASRVLAGRYEQYF
16 | TRBJ1-4 | TRBV5-1 | CASSFNGQGGNEKLFF
15 | TRBJ2-7 | TRBV12-3/TRBV12-4 | CASSFGSTSSYEQYF
16 | TRBJ2-5 | TRBV20-1 | CSAKGGLAGGQETQYF
15 | TRBJ2-5 | TRBV5-1 | CASSLGRGPQETQYF
18 | TRBJ1-2 | TRBV6-5 | CASSYSSLGTSQSYGYTF
13 | TRBJ2-2 | TRBV27 | CASSWTDTGELFF
13 | TRBJ2-4 | TRBV7-6 | CASSLTGQTEQYF
12 | TRBJ1-1 | TRBV11-2 | CASSLGHTEACF
15 | TRBJ2-7 | TRBV5-5 | CASRGQLTISYEQYF
15 | TRBJ2-2 | TRBV4-1 | CASSLDSGLTGELFF
15 | TRBJ2-5 | TRBV7-2 | CASSSPGTGSETQYF
14 | TRBJ1-4 | TRBV18 | CASSPIRVNEKLFF
14 | TRBJ2-7 | TRBV3-1 | CASSPGRRVHEQYF
13 | TRBJ1-2 | TRBV24-1 | CATSDSTNYGYTF
12 | TRBJ2-7 | TRBV3-1 | CASSQDVGGPQF
13 | TRBJ2-1 | TRBV5-6 | CASRMGGADEQFF
14 | TRBJ1-4 | TRBV5-1 | CASRLQEENEKLFF
14 | TRBJ2-4 | TRBV20-1 | CSARSGTSGGKGYF
15 | TRBJ2-7 | TRBV7-2 | CASSSRDRGPYEQYF
15 | TRBJ1-1 | TRBV4-1 | CASSQSDETNTEAFF
13 | TRBJ1-1 | TRBV10-3 | CAISEDVNTEAFF
12 | TRBJ1-2 | TRBV11-2 | CASSPDRYGYTF
14 | TRBJ2-2 | TRBV28 | CASSPLWAGGELFF